The next 25 T cell receptor beta chains were all read from a single sample in a study of blood T cell repertoires in COVID-19. Produced via immunoSEQ multiplex PCR; TCRdb's table is partial and in-frame only. The table has 200,000 to 300,000 clones, roughly 86% seen once. Sequencing was carried out using peripheral blood. These receptors were taken from a woman aged 55-70 years with COVID-19, enrolled during active disease.

V is TRBV19 and J is TRBJ2-7, with D maybe TRBD2 (6 bases). The length of the CDR3 is 14 residues. V was cut by 3 bases and J by 0 bases, with 9 bases left in between. Germline CDR1 LNHDA, CDR2 SQIVND (reference sequence). This CDR3 reads CASSMLANSYEQYF. CDR3 DNA: TGTGCCAGTAGTATGCTAGCGAACTCCTACGAGCAGTACTTC. The variable domain in full, completed from reference TRBV19 and TRBJ2-7, reads DGGITQSPKYLFRKEGQNVTLSCEQNLNHDAMYWYRQDPGQGLRLIYYSQIVNDFQKGDIAEGYSVSREKKESFPLTVTSAQKNPTAFYLCASSMLANSYEQYFGPGTRLTVT.

The J gene is TRBJ1-3, the V gene TRBV27; TRBD1 might be the D (6 bases). Germline assignment: CDR1 MNHEY and CDR2 SMNVEV (reference sequence). V was clipped by 4 bases and J by 7 bases, with 14 bases between them. The CDR3 loop spans 14 amino acids. CDR3 sequence (DNA): TGTGCCAGCAGTTCTCTGACAGGCTCGAACACCATATATTTT. As protein: CASSSLTGSNTIYF.

The gene calls are TRBV20-1 and TRBJ2-5; 10 bases line up with TRBD2. Germline V lookup: CDR1 DFQATT, CDR2 SNEGSKA (reference sequence). This CDR3 region has 15 residues. The V segment lost 3 bases and the J segment 4 bases; nucleotides outside the gene matches: 8. The CDR3 sequence is CSASRPSGSSETQYF. The DNA for the CDR3 is TGCAGTGCTAGTCGTCCTAGCGGGAGTTCAGAGACCCAGTACTTC.

The rearrangement links TRBV7-2 to TRBJ2-1; D perhaps matches TRBD2 (5 bases). The CDR3 covers 14 residues. Germline CDR1 is SGHTA and CDR2 is FQGNSA. The V gene lost 1 base and the J gene lost 6 bases, with 10 bases spanning the gap. CDR3 DNA sequence: TGTGCCAGCAGCTTAGTTGGGGAGTTCAATGAGCAGTTCTTC. Translated, it gives CASSLVGEFNEQFF.

The CDR3 here is CASSLSGRPQETQYF. CDR3 nucleotides: TGCGCCAGCAGCTTGAGTGGGAGGCCTCAAGAGACCCAGTACTTC. The rearrangement links TRBV5-1 to TRBJ2-5, with D perhaps matching TRBD2 (6 bases). V gave up 1 base and J gave up 2 bases, with 12 bases separating them. The V gene's germline CDR1 is SGHRS and CDR2 YFSETQ. The CDR3 totals 15 residues. The whole variable domain, filled in from reference TRBV5-1 and TRBJ2-5, reads KAGVTQTPRYLIKTRGQQVTLSCSPISGHRSVSWYQQTPGQGLQFLFEYFSETQRNKGNFPGRFSGRQFSNSRSEMNVSTLELGDSALYLCASSLSGRPQETQYFGPGTRLLVL.

The gene calls are TRBV7-2 and TRBJ2-7, with D perhaps matching TRBD2 (6 bases). V was shortened by 3 bases and J by 2 bases, with 8 bases between the two germline ends. Germline loops: CDR1 SGHTA, CDR2 FQGNSA. The CDR3 length is 13 residues. The chain's CDR3 is CASSLREAYEQYF. In DNA form, the CDR3 reads TGTGCCAGCAGCTTGCGGGAAGCCTACGAGCAGTACTTC. The whole variable domain, filled in from reference TRBV7-2 and TRBJ2-7, reads GAGVSQSPSNKVTEKGKDVELRCDPISGHTALYWYRQSLGQGLEFLIYFQGNSAPDKSGLPSDRFSAERTGGSVSTLTIQRTQQEDSAVYLCASSLREAYEQYFGPGTRLTVT.

The chain carries TRBV14 and TRBJ1-1; TRBD1 matches at 7 bases. With V trimmed by 2 bases and J by 4 bases, 7 bases remained unmatched. Germline V gives CDR1 SGHDN, CDR2 FVKESK. The CDR3 runs 15 residues. The CDR3 protein is CASSQNRGPATEAFF. As DNA, the CDR3 is TGTGCCAGCAGCCAAAACAGGGGACCGGCCACTGAAGCTTTCTTT.

V is TRBV27 and J is TRBJ2-7; D might be TRBD2 (5 bases). The CDR3 spans 14 residues. With 4 bases removed from V and 1 base from J, the gap between germline ends came to 11 bases. The V gene's germline CDR1 is MNHEY and CDR2 SMNVEV (reference sequence). The CDR3 DNA reads as TGTGCCAGCAGTTCCCTAGCCACTTCCTACGAGCAGTACTTC. Its translation is CASSSLATSYEQYF.

The chain links TRBV6-2 or TRBV6-3 to TRBJ2-1, with TRBD2 identical over 7 bases. The ends lost 6 bases at V and 3 bases at J; junction bases unmatched: 8. The germline V gene encodes CDR1 MNHEY and CDR2 SVGEGT. CDR3 length: 15 residues. CDR3 residues: CASSLLALNYNEQFF. In nucleotides, the CDR3 is TGTGCCAGCAGCTTACTAGCGCTCAACTACAATGAGCAGTTCTTC.

This clone was detected only once. V is TRBV6-5 and J is TRBJ2-1; 9 bases align to TRBD2. In germline, CDR1 is MNHEY, CDR2 SVGAGI. The CDR3 runs 15 residues. J was trimmed by 7 bases and V by 7 bases; bases with no gene match: 11. Here the CDR3 DNA reads TGTGCCAGCATCCTGCGACTAGCGGCTGGGAATGAGCAGTTCTTC. Translation gives CASILRLAAGNEQFF.

The genes are TRBV20-1 and TRBJ2-5; D ambiguous. Germline CDR1 is DFQATT and CDR2 is SNEGSKA (reference sequence). The CDR3 totals 11 residues. CDR3 protein: CSGSLQETQYF. Here the CDR3 DNA reads TGCAGCGGGTCTCTCCAAGAGACCCAGTACTTC.

This clone has just one count. This chain links TRBV7-2 with TRBJ2-7; 11 bases are shared with TRBD2. Germline CDR1 and CDR2: SGHTA and FQGNSA. V shed 5 bases, J shed 6 bases, and the junction held 6 bases outside the gene matches. CDR3 size: 14 residues. The CDR3 bases are TGTGCCAGCAGCCTGACTAGCGGGAAGGCCGAGCAGTACTTC. This gives the protein CASSLTSGKAEQYF.

The chain joins TRBV6-8 to TRBJ2-1; the match to TRBD2 covers 8 bases. With 6 bases clipped from V and 5 bases from J, the junction kept 6 bases outside the gene matches. There are 14 residues in the CDR3. Germline values: CDR1 MNHGY, CDR2 SAAAGT. The CDR3 nucleotides are TGTGCCAGCAGGAAAGCGGGAGTGGACAATGAGCAGTTCTTC. As protein: CASRKAGVDNEQFF.

The chain combines TRBV19 with TRBJ2-1, with TRBD2 as a possible D gene (5 bases). The CDR3 totals 13 residues. The ends were cut back, 5 bases at V and 4 bases at J, with 9 bases in the middle. Germline CDR1 LNHDA, CDR2 SQIVND (reference sequence). CDR3 loop: CASSSGIYNEQFF. As DNA, the CDR3 is TGTGCCAGTAGTTCCGGGATTTACAATGAGCAGTTCTTC.

The DNA for the CDR3 is TGTGCCAGCAGCTTAGCGTTTGGAGGAGGCTCCTACAATGAGCAGTTCTTC. Amino acid sequence: CASSLAFGGGSYNEQFF. The V gene is TRBV7-2, the J gene TRBJ2-1; D possibly corresponds to TRBD2 (5 bases). Trimming pared 0 bases from V and 0 bases from J, leaving 12 bases between. The CDR3 extends over 17 amino acids. CDR1 SGHTA and CDR2 FQGNSA come from the germline V gene.

The chain has TRBV28 and TRBJ2-3, with TRBD2 identical over 10 bases. J lost 0 bases, V lost 10 bases, and 13 bases had no gene match. The germline CDR1 and CDR2 sequences are MDHEN and SYDVKM. This CDR3 has 17 amino acids. Here the CDR3 reads CATLFSGRPSSTDTQYF. Here the CDR3 DNA reads TGTGCCACCCTCTTTAGCGGGAGGCCTTCTAGCACAGATACGCAGTATTTT. Combining the CDR3 with reference TRBV28 and TRBJ2-3 gives the whole variable domain DVKVTQSSRYLVKRTGEKVFLECVQDMDHENMFWYRQDPGLGLRLIYFSYDVKMKEKGDIPEGYSVSREKKERFSLILESASTNQTSMYLCATLFSGRPSSTDTQYFGPGTRLTVL.

The chain uses TRBV28 and TRBJ1-4; TRBD1 matches 8 bases. This CDR3 has 15 residues. V lost 6 bases and J lost 8; bases outside the gene matches: 11. Germline values: CDR1 MDHEN, CDR2 SYDVKM. The CDR3 DNA reads as TGTGCCAGCAGCTATCTGACAGGGGAAAGCGAAAAACTGTTTTTT. Its translation is CASSYLTGESEKLFF.

CDR3 DNA: TGTGCCTGGAGACAGGATACATCCTACGAGCAGTACTTC. Residues: CAWRQDTSYEQYF. The chain couples TRBV30 to TRBJ2-7; tentatively, D is TRBD1 (5 bases). V shed 3 bases and J shed 1 base, with 10 bases lying between them. The V gene's germline CDR1 is GTSNPN and CDR2 SVGIG (reference sequence). The CDR3 is made up of 13 amino acids.

The J gene is TRBJ1-6, the V gene TRBV28; 7 bases map to TRBD1. Germline V gene lookup returns CDR1 MDHEN and CDR2 SYDVKM. Losses at the gene ends were 6 bases for V and 4 bases for J; bases not matched to a gene: 3. This CDR3 contains 14 residues. The CDR3 DNA follows: TGTGCCAGCAGCCCGGGACAGTATAATTCACCCCTCCACTTT. Its protein is CASSPGQYNSPLHF.

CDR3 residues: CAINREGRGMNYEQYF. For the CDR3, the DNA is TGTGCCATCAATCGGGAGGGCCGGGGGATGAATTACGAGCAGTACTTC. The chain has TRBV10-3 and TRBJ2-7; 8 nucleotides line up with TRBD2. The trim removed 7 bases at V and 4 bases at J, leaving 15 bases unmatched. Germline assignment: CDR1 ENHRY and CDR2 SYGVKD. This CDR3 region has 16 residues.

The chain joins TRBV27 to TRBJ2-7, with a tentative D call TRBD2 (6 bases). Germline CDR1 MNHEY, CDR2 SMNVEV (reference sequence). There are 13 residues in the CDR3. V gave up 4 bases and J gave up 4 bases, with 11 bases separating them. The CDR3 nucleotides are TGTGCCAGCAGTTCCGGAGGGACGTACGAGCAGTACTTC. Residues: CASSSGGTYEQYF.

This clone was counted once. The chain uses TRBV5-1 and TRBJ2-6, with 7 bases that match TRBD2. The CDR3 has 16 residues. With V trimmed by 3 bases and J by 4 bases, 7 bases remained unmatched. Per the germline V gene, CDR1 is SGHRS and CDR2 is YFSETQ. Here the CDR3 DNA reads TGCGCCAGCAGCTCGTCCCCAGCGGGGGGGGCCAACGTCCTGACTTTC. Translating gives CASSSSPAGGANVLTF.

This chain links TRBV7-8 with TRBJ1-5; 8 bases are shared with TRBD1. The ends lost 1 base at V and 4 bases at J; junction bases unmatched: 9. The CDR3 loop spans 17 amino acids. Germline CDR1 SGHVS, CDR2 FQNEAQ. CDR3 sequence (DNA): TGTGCCAGCAGCTTAGGGACCGGGACAGGAATGAATCAGCCCCAGCATTTT. It encodes CASSLGTGTGMNQPQHF.

V gene TRBV20-1 combines with J gene TRBJ1-2; TRBD1 aligns across 7 bases. Looked up from germline, CDR1 is DFQATT and CDR2 is SNEGSKA (reference sequence). CDR3 length equals 13 residues. The trim removed 3 bases at V and 7 bases at J, leaving 8 bases unmatched. The CDR3 DNA sequence: TGCAGTGCTAGTAGCAGGGGGGTGGGTGGCTACACCTTC. It yields the protein CSASSRGVGGYTF.

This rearrangement joins TRBV6-6 to TRBJ2-5; 7 bases are shared with TRBD1. From germline, CDR1 is MNHNY and CDR2 SVGAGI (reference sequence). The CDR3 contains 15 residues. V was pared by 11 bases and J by 1 base, with 13 bases of the junction left unmatched. The CDR3 DNA reads TGTGCCTCACAACGTAGGGGGACAGCCCAAGAGACCCAGTACTTC. Its translation is CASQRRGTAQETQYF.